A selection of T cell receptor beta chains follows, all from one sample in a study of blood T cells in healthy people across ages. TCRdb fed the 5' RACE reads into MiXCR, producing one record per CDR3 protein. Of about 1,600,000 distinct CDR3 sequences detected, around 39% appear once; the ten largest clones hold 7% to 9.5%. Sequences were obtained from blood. The receptors were gathered from a woman aged 18-29 years in good health. CDR3s include the opening cysteine and the closing phenylalanine or tryptophan. A D gene is named only where the DNA matches it firmly. A row's size may be missing; if present it is once, few, many or a size class.

j_gene: TRBJ1-1
d_gene: -
v_gene: TRBV21-1
abundance: -
CDR3aa: CASSTLRGGQNTEAFF
CDR3nt: TGTGCCAGCAGCACCCTGCGGGGGGGACAGAACACTGAAGCTTTCTTT

j_gene: TRBJ2-4
d_gene: TRBD1
v_gene: TRBV13
abundance: -
CDR3aa: CASNSTYRGPAKNIQYF
CDR3nt: TGTGCCAGCAACTCAACGTACAGGGGCCCAGCCAAAAACATTCAGTACTTC

j_gene: TRBJ2-3
d_gene: TRBD2
v_gene: TRBV28
abundance: -
CDR3aa: CASSFWVGLAGVGDTQYF
CDR3nt: TGTGCCAGCAGTTTCTGGGTCGGACTAGCGGGGGTTGGAGATACGCAGTATTTT

j_gene: TRBJ2-1
d_gene: -
v_gene: TRBV21-1
abundance: -
CDR3aa: CASSKSKRRTLNEQFF
CDR3nt: TGTGCCAGCAGCAAAAGCAAGAGACGGACCTTGAATGAGCAGTTCTTC

j_gene: TRBJ1-4
d_gene: -
v_gene: TRBV3-1
abundance: -
CDR3aa: CASSHVQATNEKLFF
CDR3nt: TGTGCCAGCAGCCATGTACAAGCAACTAATGAAAAACTGTTTTTT

j_gene: TRBJ1-2
d_gene: -
v_gene: TRBV3-1
abundance: many
CDR3aa: CASSQGRGYGYTF
CDR3nt: TGTGCCAGCAGCCAAGGCAGGGGCTATGGCTACACCTTC

j_gene: TRBJ2-1
d_gene: -
v_gene: TRBV20-1
abundance: -
CDR3aa: CSGAGPGNEQFF
CDR3nt: TGCAGTGGGGCCGGCCCGGGCAATGAGCAGTTCTTC

j_gene: TRBJ2-7
d_gene: TRBD1
v_gene: TRBV12-3/TRBV12-4
abundance: few
CDR3aa: CASSLPGQGVPPYPYEQYF
CDR3nt: TGTGCCAGCAGTTTACCGGGACAGGGGGTTCCCCCCTATCCCTACGAGCAGTACTTC

j_gene: TRBJ1-2
d_gene: -
v_gene: TRBV27
abundance: -
CDR3aa: CASRGFREYTF
CDR3nt: TGTGCCAGCAGAGGCTTTAGGGAGTACACCTTC

j_gene: TRBJ2-5
d_gene: -
v_gene: TRBV25-1
abundance: -
CDR3aa: CASGDRHLYQETQYF
CDR3nt: TGTGCCAGCGGGGATCGACATCTGTACCAAGAGACCCAGTACTTC

j_gene: TRBJ2-2
d_gene: TRBD2
v_gene: TRBV24-1
abundance: -
CDR3aa: CATRAGRRSTGELFF
CDR3nt: TGTGCCACCAGAGCGGGACGGAGGAGCACCGGGGAGCTGTTTTTT

j_gene: TRBJ2-4
d_gene: -
v_gene: TRBV20-1
abundance: few
CDR3aa: CSARDRGTAKNIQYF
CDR3nt: TGCAGTGCTAGAGACAGGGGAACAGCCAAAAACATTCAGTACTTC

j_gene: TRBJ2-3
d_gene: TRBD1
v_gene: TRBV5-1
abundance: -
CDR3aa: CASSLVGTGLTDTQYF
CDR3nt: TGCGCCAGCAGCCTGGTGGGGACAGGCCTCACAGATACGCAGTATTTT

j_gene: TRBJ2-7
d_gene: TRBD1
v_gene: TRBV12-3/TRBV12-4
abundance: -
CDR3aa: CASSSSGQTYEQYF
CDR3nt: TGTGCCAGCAGTTCCTCGGGACAGACCTACGAGCAGTACTTC

j_gene: TRBJ2-6
d_gene: -
v_gene: TRBV30
abundance: once
CDR3aa: CACASSGANVLTF
CDR3nt: TGTGCCTGCGCCAGCTCTGGGGCCAACGTCCTGACTTTC

j_gene: TRBJ1-1
d_gene: TRBD1
v_gene: TRBV4-1
abundance: few
CDR3aa: CASSRETGGTGEAFF
CDR3nt: TGCGCCAGCAGCCGCGAGACAGGGGGTACAGGTGAAGCTTTCTTT

j_gene: TRBJ2-3
d_gene: -
v_gene: TRBV4-1
abundance: many
CDR3aa: CASSQDIGSTDTQYF
CDR3nt: TGCGCCAGCAGCCAAGATATCGGCAGCACAGATACGCAGTATTTT

j_gene: TRBJ1-1
d_gene: TRBD1
v_gene: TRBV10-3
abundance: few
CDR3aa: CAISRQGPNTEAFF
CDR3nt: TGTGCCATCAGTAGACAGGGGCCGAACACTGAAGCTTTCTTT

j_gene: TRBJ2-3
d_gene: TRBD1
v_gene: TRBV2
abundance: -
CDR3aa: CASKGDRATDTQYF
CDR3nt: TGTGCCAGCAAGGGGGACAGGGCGACAGATACGCAGTATTTT

j_gene: TRBJ2-2
d_gene: -
v_gene: TRBV12-3/TRBV12-4
abundance: -
CDR3aa: CASVPGLGTGELFF
CDR3nt: TGTGCCAGCGTGCCGGGATTGGGCACCGGGGAGCTGTTTTTT

j_gene: TRBJ2-2
d_gene: TRBD2
v_gene: TRBV7-2
abundance: -
CDR3aa: CASSLELAGVGTGELFF
CDR3nt: TGTGCCAGCAGCTTAGAACTAGCGGGAGTGGGAACCGGGGAGCTGTTTTTT

j_gene: TRBJ1-2
d_gene: -
v_gene: TRBV4-1
abundance: -
CDR3aa: CASSQVPGPGHGYTF
CDR3nt: TGCGCCAGCAGCCAAGTCCCAGGCCCCGGCCATGGCTACACCTTC

j_gene: TRBJ2-5
d_gene: -
v_gene: TRBV10-3
abundance: few
CDR3aa: CAISDGRAGETQYF
CDR3nt: TGTGCCATCAGTGATGGCAGGGCCGGAGAGACCCAGTACTTC

j_gene: TRBJ2-3
d_gene: TRBD2
v_gene: TRBV15
abundance: -
CDR3aa: CATRLAGDPDTQYF
CDR3nt: TGTGCCACCAGGCTAGCGGGAGACCCAGATACGCAGTATTTT

j_gene: TRBJ2-3
d_gene: -
v_gene: TRBV20-1
abundance: few
CDR3aa: CSARLAPPVDTQYF
CDR3nt: TGCAGTGCTAGGCTAGCCCCCCCGGTCGATACGCAGTATTTT

j_gene: TRBJ2-5
d_gene: TRBD2
v_gene: TRBV5-1
abundance: few
CDR3aa: CASSTGLAGALGETQYF
CDR3nt: TGCGCCAGCAGCACGGGACTAGCGGGAGCGTTGGGAGAGACCCAGTACTTC

j_gene: TRBJ1-2
d_gene: -
v_gene: TRBV24-1
abundance: -
CDR3aa: CATSDEPEFIYGYTF
CDR3nt: TGTGCCACCAGTGATGAACCGGAATTTATCTATGGCTACACCTTC

j_gene: TRBJ2-3
d_gene: -
v_gene: TRBV10-3
abundance: few
CDR3aa: CAISGYGPISTDTQYF
CDR3nt: TGTGCCATCAGTGGCTATGGGCCGATCAGCACAGATACGCAGTATTTT

j_gene: TRBJ1-2
d_gene: -
v_gene: TRBV5-1
abundance: few
CDR3aa: CASGRDYYGYTF
CDR3nt: TGCGCCAGTGGACGGGACTACTATGGCTACACCTTC

j_gene: TRBJ1-4
d_gene: TRBD1
v_gene: TRBV27
abundance: few
CDR3aa: CASSSRTGGDEKLFF
CDR3nt: TGTGCCAGCAGTTCCCGGACAGGGGGCGATGAAAAACTGTTTTTT

j_gene: TRBJ2-3
d_gene: -
v_gene: TRBV27
abundance: few
CDR3aa: CASSFVWRKDTQYF
CDR3nt: TGTGCCAGCAGTTTTGTCTGGCGCAAAGATACGCAGTATTTT

j_gene: TRBJ1-5
d_gene: -
v_gene: TRBV10-3
abundance: -
CDR3aa: CAISESGGVRNQPQHF
CDR3nt: TGTGCCATCAGTGAGTCTGGAGGGGTACGCAATCAGCCCCAGCATTTT

j_gene: TRBJ2-1
d_gene: TRBD2
v_gene: TRBV10-3
abundance: few
CDR3aa: CAISVGSGSSYNEQFF
CDR3nt: TGTGCCATCAGTGTGGGGAGCGGGAGCTCCTACAATGAGCAGTTCTTC

j_gene: TRBJ2-2
d_gene: -
v_gene: TRBV28
abundance: -
CDR3aa: CASRGWPDNTGELFF
CDR3nt: TGTGCCAGCAGGGGTTGGCCAGACAACACCGGGGAGCTGTTTTTT

j_gene: TRBJ1-5
d_gene: TRBD1
v_gene: TRBV18
abundance: -
CDR3aa: CASSRIQGAGSYQPQHF
CDR3nt: TGTGCCAGCTCACGAATCCAGGGGGCCGGGTCATATCAGCCCCAGCATTTT

j_gene: TRBJ2-7
d_gene: TRBD2
v_gene: TRBV27
abundance: few
CDR3aa: CASSPKGLVSSYEQYF
CDR3nt: TGTGCCAGCAGTCCCAAGGGACTAGTTTCCTCCTACGAGCAGTACTTC

j_gene: TRBJ2-1
d_gene: -
v_gene: TRBV27
abundance: -
CDR3aa: CASRTVSTEQFF
CDR3nt: TGTGCCAGCAGGACCGTCAGTACTGAGCAGTTCTTC

j_gene: TRBJ2-7
d_gene: -
v_gene: TRBV4-1
abundance: few
CDR3aa: CASTGMRDGEYEQYF
CDR3nt: TGCGCCAGCACTGGTATGCGGGACGGAGAATACGAGCAGTACTTC

j_gene: TRBJ1-2
d_gene: -
v_gene: TRBV9
abundance: few
CDR3aa: CASSDRTASTGYTF
CDR3nt: TGTGCCAGCAGCGATCGGACTGCTTCAACTGGCTACACCTTC

j_gene: TRBJ2-1
d_gene: TRBD2
v_gene: TRBV20-1
abundance: -
CDR3aa: CSARVTSGNDEQFF
CDR3nt: TGCAGTGCTAGGGTGACTAGCGGGAACGATGAGCAGTTCTTC

j_gene: TRBJ1-2
d_gene: TRBD1
v_gene: TRBV4-1
abundance: few
CDR3aa: CASSQAGTDPFRYGYTF
CDR3nt: TGCGCCAGCAGCCAAGCCGGGACAGACCCGTTTAGATATGGCTACACCTTC